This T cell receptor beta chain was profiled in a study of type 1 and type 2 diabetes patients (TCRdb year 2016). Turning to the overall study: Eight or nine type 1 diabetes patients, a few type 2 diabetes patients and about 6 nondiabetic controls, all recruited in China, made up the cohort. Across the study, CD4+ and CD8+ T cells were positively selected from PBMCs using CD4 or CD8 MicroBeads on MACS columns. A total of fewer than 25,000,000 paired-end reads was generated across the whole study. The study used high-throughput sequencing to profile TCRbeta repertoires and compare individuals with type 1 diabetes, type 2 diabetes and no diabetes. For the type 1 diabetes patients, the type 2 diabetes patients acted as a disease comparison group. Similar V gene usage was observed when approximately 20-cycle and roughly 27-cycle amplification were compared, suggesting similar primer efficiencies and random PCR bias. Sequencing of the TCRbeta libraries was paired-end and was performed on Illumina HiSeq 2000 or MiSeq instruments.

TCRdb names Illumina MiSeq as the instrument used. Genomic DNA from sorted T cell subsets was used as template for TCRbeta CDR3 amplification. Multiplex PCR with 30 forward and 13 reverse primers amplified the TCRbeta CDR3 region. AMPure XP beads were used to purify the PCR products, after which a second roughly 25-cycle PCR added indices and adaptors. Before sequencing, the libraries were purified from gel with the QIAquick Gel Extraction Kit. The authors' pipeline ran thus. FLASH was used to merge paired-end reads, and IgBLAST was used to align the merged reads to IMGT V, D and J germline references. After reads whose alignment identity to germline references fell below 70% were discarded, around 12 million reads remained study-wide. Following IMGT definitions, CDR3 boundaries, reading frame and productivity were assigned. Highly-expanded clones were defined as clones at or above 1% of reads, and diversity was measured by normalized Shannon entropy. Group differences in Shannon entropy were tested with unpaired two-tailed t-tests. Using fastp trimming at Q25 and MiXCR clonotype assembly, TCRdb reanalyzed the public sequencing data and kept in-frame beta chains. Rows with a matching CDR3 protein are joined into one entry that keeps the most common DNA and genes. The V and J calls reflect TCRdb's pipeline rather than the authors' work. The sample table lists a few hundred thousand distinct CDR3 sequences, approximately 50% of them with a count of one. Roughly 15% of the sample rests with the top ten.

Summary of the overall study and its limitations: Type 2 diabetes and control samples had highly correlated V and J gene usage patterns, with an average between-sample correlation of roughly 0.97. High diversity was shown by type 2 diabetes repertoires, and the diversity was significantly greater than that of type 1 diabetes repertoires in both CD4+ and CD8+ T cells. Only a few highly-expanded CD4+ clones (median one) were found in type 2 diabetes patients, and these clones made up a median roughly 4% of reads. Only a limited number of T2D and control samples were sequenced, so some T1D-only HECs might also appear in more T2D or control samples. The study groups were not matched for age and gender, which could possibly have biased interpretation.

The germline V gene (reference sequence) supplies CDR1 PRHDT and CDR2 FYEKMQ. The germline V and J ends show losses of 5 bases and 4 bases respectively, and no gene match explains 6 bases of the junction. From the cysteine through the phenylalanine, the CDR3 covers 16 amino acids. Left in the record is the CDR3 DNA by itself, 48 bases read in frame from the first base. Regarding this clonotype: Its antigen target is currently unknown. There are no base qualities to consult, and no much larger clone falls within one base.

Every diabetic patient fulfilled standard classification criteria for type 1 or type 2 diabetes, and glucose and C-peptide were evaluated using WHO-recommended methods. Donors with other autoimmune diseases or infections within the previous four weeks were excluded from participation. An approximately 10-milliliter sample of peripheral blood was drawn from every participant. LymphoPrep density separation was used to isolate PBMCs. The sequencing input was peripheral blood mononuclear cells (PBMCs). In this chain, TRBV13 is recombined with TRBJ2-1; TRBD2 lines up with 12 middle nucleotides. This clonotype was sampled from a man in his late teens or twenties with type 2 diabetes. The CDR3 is CASSPGLAGIYNEQFF. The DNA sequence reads TGTGCCAGCAGCCCAGGACTAGCGGGAATATACAATGAGCAGTTCTTC.